Presented here are 22 T cell receptor beta chains from one specimen sequenced in a study of metastatic and nonmetastatic thyroid tumors (dated by TCRdb to about 2020). The library was made by PCR. The sample was run on an Illumina HiSeq 4000. The raw public data were reprocessed by TCRdb itself: fastp quality trimming at Q25, MiXCR clonotype calling, in-frame beta chains only. This sample comprises about 7,100 clones, 34% of them detected only once. The ten largest make up about 37% of the sample. None of the patients had been given any treatment before thyroid surgery. The material sequenced was adjacent normal tissue. All receptors come from a female donor with papillary thyroid cancer or a benign thyroid nodule (not recorded which). Some clones in this sample may be carry-over from other donors' samples.

This rearrangement joins TRBV7-9 to TRBJ1-2, with 8 bases fitting TRBD1. Germline assignment: CDR1 SEHNR and CDR2 FQNEAQ (reference sequence). V lost 5 bases and J lost 3; bases outside the gene matches: 5. This CDR3 is 14 amino acids long. As DNA, the CDR3 is TGTGCCAGCAGCCCTGGACAGGGTTACTATGGCTACACCTTC. It specifies CASSPGQGYYGYTF. The full variable domain, rest sourced from reference TRBV7-9 and TRBJ1-2, is DTGVSQNPRHKITKRGQNVTFRCDPISEHNRLYWYRQTLGQGPEFLTYFQNEAQLEKSRLLSDRFSAERPKGSFSTLEIQRTEQGDSAMYLCASSPGQGYYGYTFGSGTRLTVV.

The V gene is TRBV5-4, the J gene TRBJ1-4; 9 bases map to TRBD1. Germline-derived CDR1 and CDR2 are SGHNT and YYREEE (reference sequence). The CDR3 is 15 amino acids. V trimming: 3 bases; J trimming: 6 bases; junction bases outside the gene matches: 6. CDR3: CASSSNRGLDEKLFF. The DNA for the CDR3 is TGTGCCAGCAGCTCCAACAGGGGGCTGGATGAAAAACTGTTTTTT. Combining the CDR3 with reference TRBV5-4 and TRBJ1-4 gives the whole variable domain ETGVTQSPTHLIKTRGQQVTLRCSSQSGHNTVSWYQQALGQGPQFIFQYYREEENGRGNFPPRFSGLQFPNYSSELNVNALELDDSALYLCASSSNRGLDEKLFFGSGTQLSVL.

This clone is large within its sample. This chain joins TRBV12-3 or TRBV12-4 and TRBJ2-6, with TRBD2 as a possible D gene (5 bases). V lost 3 bases, J lost 0 bases, and 6 bases lay in between. The CDR3 is made up of 15 amino acids. In nucleotides, the CDR3 is TGTGCCAGCAGTTTTGGAGGCTCTGGGGCCAACGTCCTGACTTTC. As protein: CASSFGGSGANVLTF.

This clone occurred many times. J is TRBJ1-5 and V is TRBV2; D is undetermined. The CDR3 runs 14 residues. Looked up from germline, CDR1 is SNHLY and CDR2 is FYNNEI. Trimming removed 5 bases at V and 5 bases at J, with 13 bases between. The CDR3 coding sequence is TGTGCCAGCAGTTTGGGGAACTGGCATCAGCCCCAGCATTTT. This codes for CASSLGNWHQPQHF.

The genes are TRBV28 and TRBJ2-3, with 8 bases that match TRBD1. Germline V gene lookup returns CDR1 MDHEN and CDR2 SYDVKM. V was clipped by 5 bases and J by 0 bases; unmatched bases: 7. This CDR3 contains 16 residues. CDR3 in DNA: TGTGCCAGCAGTCTGACCGGGACAGGTAGCACAGATACGCAGTATTTT. As protein: CASSLTGTGSTDTQYF.

This clone turned up a few times. V gene TRBV2 combines with J gene TRBJ1-2; no firm D call. The V end was cut by 2 bases, the J end by 5 bases, with 15 bases between. The germline CDR1 and CDR2 sequences are SNHLY and FYNNEI. The CDR3 runs 15 residues. The CDR3 bases are TGTGCCAGCAGTGAACGGTGGAGGCGGGAGTATGGCTACACCTTC. This encodes CASSERWRREYGYTF. Using reference TRBV2 and TRBJ1-2 for the parts outside the CDR3, the full variable domain is EPEVTQTPSHQVTQMGQEVILRCVPISNHLYFYWYRQILGQKVEFLVSFYNNEISEKSEIFDDQFSVERPDGSNFTLKIRSTKLEDSAMYFCASSERWRREYGYTFGSGTRLTVV.

V usage is TRBV5-1 and J usage is TRBJ2-3; TRBD2 matches 13 bases. V lost 0 bases and J lost 0; bases outside the gene matches: 1. The germline CDR1 and CDR2 sequences are SGHRS and YFSETQ. The CDR3 runs 17 residues. This chain's CDR3 is CASSLGLAGGSTDTQYF. The CDR3 DNA reads TGCGCCAGCAGCTTGGGACTAGCGGGAGGTAGCACAGATACGCAGTATTTT. Combining the CDR3 with reference TRBV5-1 and TRBJ2-3 gives the whole variable domain KAGVTQTPRYLIKTRGQQVTLSCSPISGHRSVSWYQQTPGQGLQFLFEYFSETQRNKGNFPGRFSGRQFSNSRSEMNVSTLELGDSALYLCASSLGLAGGSTDTQYFGPGTRLTVL.

This clone is medium-sized within its sample. The J gene is TRBJ1-4, the V gene TRBV28; D ambiguous. The germline V and J ends were trimmed by 2 bases and 4 bases, with 14 bases remaining between them. In germline, CDR1 is MDHEN, CDR2 SYDVKM. The CDR3 is 16 amino acids. In DNA form, the CDR3 reads TGTGCCAGCAGTTTAGAGGCCGTCAGAATTAATGAAAAACTGTTTTTT. This codes for CASSLEAVRINEKLFF.

V usage is TRBV19 and J usage is TRBJ2-1; D is possibly TRBD2 (5 bases). The V end was cut by 5 bases, the J end by 8 bases, with 25 bases between. This CDR3 is 17 amino acids long. Germline CDR1 and CDR2: LNHDA and SQIVND (reference sequence). As DNA, the CDR3 is TGTGCCAGTAGTCACCAACCCAATAGCGCCATACGGGATGAGCAGTTCTTC. Its protein product is CASSHQPNSAIRDEQFF.

The chain has TRBV6-1 and TRBJ1-5, with no clear D. Germline V gives CDR1 MNHNS, CDR2 SASEGT. This CDR3 is built from 15 residues. V lost 1 base, J lost 0 bases, and 7 bases lay in between. In DNA form, the CDR3 reads TGTGCCAGCAGTGAAGACCGGTATAGCAATCAGCCCCAGCATTTT. Its protein is CASSEDRYSNQPQHF.

This chain links TRBV6-1 with TRBJ2-5; TRBD2 aligns across 7 bases. Germline V gene lookup returns CDR1 MNHNS and CDR2 SASEGT. The CDR3 is 13 residues long. V lost 6 bases, J lost 5 bases, and 6 bases stayed unmatched. The CDR3 nucleotides read TGTGCCAGCAGACCAGCGGGGCCCGAGACCCAGTACTTC. It yields the protein CASRPAGPETQYF.

V gene TRBV6-1 combines with J gene TRBJ1-1; 9 bases match TRBD1. Looked up from germline, CDR1 is MNHNS and CDR2 is SASEGT. The J segment lost 6 bases and the V segment lost 2 bases, leaving 1 base of the junction unmatched. This CDR3 contains 13 residues. The CDR3: CASSEWTGAEAFF. In nucleotides, the CDR3 is TGTGCCAGCAGTGAATGGACAGGGGCTGAAGCTTTCTTT.

The rearrangement uses TRBV20-1 and TRBJ2-5; a possible D gene is TRBD2 (7 bases). Trimming cost V 2 bases and J 5 bases, with 15 bases left between them. The CDR3 runs 14 residues. Germline V gene data show CDR1 as DFQATT and CDR2 as SNEGSKA (reference sequence). The CDR3 sequence: CSARSGGSRETQYF. The CDR3 DNA sequence: TGCAGTGCTAGATCGGGGGGCAGCCGCGAGACCCAGTACTTC.

In its sample, this clone was seen many times. The rearrangement joins TRBV20-1 to TRBJ2-3; 9 bases line up with TRBD2. CDR1 DFQATT and CDR2 SNEGSKA come from the germline V gene (reference sequence). The CDR3 consists of 16 residues. CDR3 amino acids: CRALQRGASGGDTQYF. The CDR3 region has the DNA TGCAGGGCCCTGCAGCGGGGGGCCTCTGGGGGGGATACGCAGTATTTT.

This clone was recorded only once. The genes are TRBV5-1 and TRBJ2-7; D unclear. CDR1 and CDR2 from the germline V gene are SGHRS and YFSETQ. V was trimmed by 2 bases and J by 5 bases, leaving 11 bases between them. The CDR3 is 13 residues long. CDR3 DNA sequence: TGCGCCAGCAGCTTCGCTGACCTCAACGAGCAGTACTTC. It translates to CASSFADLNEQYF. The variable domain in full, completed from reference TRBV5-1 and TRBJ2-7, reads KAGVTQTPRYLIKTRGQQVTLSCSPISGHRSVSWYQQTPGQGLQFLFEYFSETQRNKGNFPGRFSGRQFSNSRSEMNVSTLELGDSALYLCASSFADLNEQYFGPGTRLTVT.

The table lists this clone with a few counts. This chain connects TRBV24-1 to TRBJ2-7; D possibly corresponds to TRBD2 (5 bases). In germline, CDR1 is KGHDR, CDR2 SFDVKD. V was pared by 3 bases and J by 1 base, with 6 bases between. The CDR3 is made up of 13 amino acids. The CDR3 DNA follows: TGTGCCACCAGTGATACGGGGTCCTACGAGCAGTACTTC. Encoded protein: CATSDTGSYEQYF.

This clone was picked up a small number of times. V and J are TRBV6-5 and TRBJ1-1; 8 bases line up with TRBD1. Germline values: CDR1 MNHEY, CDR2 SVGAGI. J gave up 1 base and V 2 bases, and 9 bases lay outside the gene matches. This CDR3 has 17 residues. CDR3 loop: CASSYTHRTGRNTEAFF. CDR3 bases: TGTGCCAGCAGTTACACACACAGGACAGGGCGGAACACTGAAGCTTTCTTT.

This clone was observed a handful of times. This chain joins TRBV6-1 and TRBJ1-2; 11 bases match TRBD1. Trimming took 10 bases from V and 4 from J; bases not matched to a gene: 8. Germline CDR1 reads MNHNS; CDR2 reads SASEGT. This CDR3 is 14 amino acids long. The CDR3 sequence: CATLGTGGLYGYTF. In DNA, the CDR3 is TGTGCCACCCTCGGGACAGGGGGACTCTATGGCTACACCTTC.

This clone has ten or more counts. The CDR3 region is CARNTGDSGNTIYF. CDR3 nucleotides: TGTGCCAGAAATACAGGGGACTCTGGAAACACCATATATTTT. The V and J genes are TRBV2 and TRBJ1-3, with 7 bases identical to TRBD1. Trimming at V came to 9 bases and at J to 0 bases, leaving 5 bases not matched to a gene. This CDR3 has 14 residues. CDR1 and CDR2 from the germline V gene are SNHLY and FYNNEI.

This clone was seen a few times. This chain uses TRBV6-1 with TRBJ2-1, with D possibly matching TRBD2 (7 bases). CDR3 length: 14 residues. Trimming shortened V by 5 bases and J by 10 bases, and 18 bases separated the two germline ends. Looked up from germline, CDR1 is MNHNS and CDR2 is SASEGT. The DNA for the CDR3 is TGTGCCAGCAGTAGGGGGGGGGCCGACGGGGAGCAGTTCTTC. This translates into CASSRGGADGEQFF.

This clone has more than one count but fewer than ten. V usage is TRBV6-1 and J usage is TRBJ2-7; the D is unclear. V shed 2 bases and J shed 1 base, with 6 bases lying between them. In germline, CDR1 is MNHNS, CDR2 SASEGT. This CDR3 has 13 residues. CDR3 protein: CASSEFVSYEQYF. The CDR3 bases are TGTGCCAGCAGTGAATTCGTTTCCTACGAGCAGTACTTC.

The chain combines TRBV5-1 with TRBJ2-3, with 14 bases aligning to TRBD2. Germline V lookup: CDR1 SGHRS, CDR2 YFSETQ. Trimming cost V 5 bases and J 5 bases; bases outside gene matches: 7. The CDR3 sequence is 16 residues long. The CDR3 sequence is CASRRGLAGVGDTQYF. CDR3 nucleotide sequence: TGCGCCAGCAGAAGGGGACTAGCGGGAGTCGGAGATACGCAGTATTTT. The full variable domain, rest sourced from reference TRBV5-1 and TRBJ2-3, is KAGVTQTPRYLIKTRGQQVTLSCSPISGHRSVSWYQQTPGQGLQFLFEYFSETQRNKGNFPGRFSGRQFSNSRSEMNVSTLELGDSALYLCASRRGLAGVGDTQYFGPGTRLTVL.